Each of the 5 T cell receptor beta chains below was sequenced from the same sample in a study of shared clonotypes between healthy human individuals. Repertoires were generated with immunoSEQ multiplex PCR, while TCRdb's copy carries only in-frame clones and drops some. The sample lists approximately 470,000 clones, 70% to 85% occurring once. Sequenced sample: PBMCs. These receptors all stem from a woman aged 40 to 55 in good health. Some clones in this sample may be carry-over from other donors' samples.

The J gene is TRBJ2-3, the V gene TRBV4-2; perhaps D is TRBD1 or TRBD2 (5 bases each). In germline, CDR1 is LGHNA, CDR2 YNFKEQ. The CDR3 spans 15 residues. V was pared by 0 bases and J by 2 bases, with 9 bases between. The CDR3 bases are TGTGCCAGCAGCCAAGATCCGGGGACCACAGATACGCAGTATTTT. Its protein is CASSQDPGTTDTQYF.

V gene TRBV11-2 combines with J gene TRBJ2-1; D possibly matches TRBD1 or TRBD2 (5 bases each). Trimming pared 2 bases from V and 6 bases from J, leaving 17 bases between. CDR1 is SGHAT and CDR2 is FQNNGV in the germline V gene. The CDR3 length is 16 residues. The chain's CDR3 is CASSLSPGPIFNEQFF. CDR3 bases: TGTGCCAGCAGCTTAAGTCCGGGACCAATTTTCAATGAGCAGTTCTTC.

The chain is built from TRBV7-6 and TRBJ1-5, with D uncertain. Germline CDR1 reads SGHVS; CDR2 reads FNYEAQ. The germline V and J ends were trimmed by 3 bases and 5 bases, with 8 bases remaining between them. This CDR3 has 13 amino acids. This CDR3 is CASSFAFHQPQHF. The CDR3, as DNA: TGTGCCAGCAGCTTTGCGTTCCATCAGCCCCAGCATTTT.

The chain couples TRBV28 to TRBJ1-2; D not certain. The V gene lost 4 bases and the J gene lost 4 bases, with 16 bases spanning the gap. This CDR3 spans 15 amino acids. The germline gives CDR1 MDHEN, CDR2 SYDVKM. CDR3 in amino acids: CASSSPWPATYGYTF. Here the CDR3 DNA reads TGTGCCAGCAGTTCCCCATGGCCAGCGACCTATGGCTACACCTTC.

The V gene is TRBV19, the J gene TRBJ2-2, with D maybe TRBD1 (6 bases). Trimming left V 7 bases short and J 3 bases short, with 9 bases between. The CDR3 is 13 residues long. CDR1 is LNHDA and CDR2 is SQIVND in the germline V gene (reference sequence). The CDR3 is CASNAGDTGELFF. For the CDR3, the DNA is TGTGCCAGTAACGCAGGGGACACCGGGGAGCTGTTTTTT.